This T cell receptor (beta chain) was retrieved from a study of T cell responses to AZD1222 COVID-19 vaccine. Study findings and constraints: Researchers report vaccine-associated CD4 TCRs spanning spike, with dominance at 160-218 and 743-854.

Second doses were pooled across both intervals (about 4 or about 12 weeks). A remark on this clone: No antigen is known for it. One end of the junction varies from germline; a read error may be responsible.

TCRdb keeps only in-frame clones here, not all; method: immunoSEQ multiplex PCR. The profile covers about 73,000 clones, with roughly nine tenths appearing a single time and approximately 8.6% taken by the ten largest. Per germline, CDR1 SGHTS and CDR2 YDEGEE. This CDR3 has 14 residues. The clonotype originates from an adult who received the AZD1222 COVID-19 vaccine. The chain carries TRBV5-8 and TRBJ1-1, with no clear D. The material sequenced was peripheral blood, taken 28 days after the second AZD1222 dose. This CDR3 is CASSLSWPNSEAFF. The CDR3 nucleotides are TGTGCCAGCAGCTTGTCTTGGCCGAACTCTGAAGCTTTCTTT.